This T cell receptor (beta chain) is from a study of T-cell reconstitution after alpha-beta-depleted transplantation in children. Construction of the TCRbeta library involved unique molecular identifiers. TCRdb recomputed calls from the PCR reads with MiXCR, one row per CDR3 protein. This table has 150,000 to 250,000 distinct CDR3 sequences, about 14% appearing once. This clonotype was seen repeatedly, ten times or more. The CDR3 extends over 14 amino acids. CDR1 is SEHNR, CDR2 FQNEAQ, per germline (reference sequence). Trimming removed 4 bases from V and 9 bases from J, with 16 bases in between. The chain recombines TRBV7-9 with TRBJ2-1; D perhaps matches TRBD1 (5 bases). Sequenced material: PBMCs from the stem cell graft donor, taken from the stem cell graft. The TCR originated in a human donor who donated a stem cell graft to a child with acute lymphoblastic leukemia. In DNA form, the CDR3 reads TGTGCCAGCAGCTCTACGTGGGGCTGGGGTGAGCAGTTCTTC. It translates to CASSSTWGWGEQFF.